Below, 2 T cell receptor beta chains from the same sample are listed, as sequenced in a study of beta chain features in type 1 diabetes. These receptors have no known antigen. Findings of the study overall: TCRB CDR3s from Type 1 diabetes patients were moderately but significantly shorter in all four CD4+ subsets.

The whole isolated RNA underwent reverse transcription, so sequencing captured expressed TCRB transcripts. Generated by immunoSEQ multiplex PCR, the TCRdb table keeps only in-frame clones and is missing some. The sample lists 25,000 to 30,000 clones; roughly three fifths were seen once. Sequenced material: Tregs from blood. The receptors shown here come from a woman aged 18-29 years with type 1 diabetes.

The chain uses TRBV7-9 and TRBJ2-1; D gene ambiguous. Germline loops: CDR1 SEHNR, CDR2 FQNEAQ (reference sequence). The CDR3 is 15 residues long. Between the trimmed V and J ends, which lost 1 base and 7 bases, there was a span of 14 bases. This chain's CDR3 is CASSLVGQTGNEQFF. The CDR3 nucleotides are TGTGCCAGCAGCTTAGTTGGGCAAACCGGTAATGAGCAGTTCTTC.

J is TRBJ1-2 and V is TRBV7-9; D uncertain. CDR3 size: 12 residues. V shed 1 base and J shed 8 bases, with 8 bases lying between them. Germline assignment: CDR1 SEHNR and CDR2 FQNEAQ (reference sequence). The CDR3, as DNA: TGTGCCAGCAGCTTAGGGGAGCGCGGCTACACCTTC. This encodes CASSLGERGYTF.